These 26 T cell receptor beta chains share one sample of origin, sequenced in a study of T-cell memory formation after mild COVID-19. TCRdb re-called the 5' RACE reads with MiXCR, one entry per CDR3 protein. The data show 300,000 to 400,000 distinct CDR3 sequences, about a sixth seen once. Sequenced: PBMCs or a T cell subset sorted from them (not recorded which). These TCRs come from a man younger than 35 who had mild COVID-19 (a few samples of this study predate the infection). Cell type and time point are not known.

The chain carries TRBV5-6 and TRBJ2-1; 12 bases align to TRBD1. The V gene end was trimmed by 2 bases and the J gene end by 9 bases; junction bases not matched to a gene: 6. The CDR3 loop spans 15 amino acids. Germline lookup yields CDR1 SGHDT and CDR2 YYEEEE. The DNA of the CDR3 is TGTGCCAGCAGCTTTGGGACAGGGGGCTCGGGTGAGCAGTTCTTC. It encodes CASSFGTGGSGEQFF.

A few counts support this clonotype. V usage is TRBV20-1 and J usage is TRBJ2-4; TRBD1 might be the D (5 bases). Germline V gene lookup returns CDR1 DFQATT and CDR2 SNEGSKA (reference sequence). The CDR3 runs 16 residues. V was trimmed by 6 bases and J by 6 bases, leaving 24 bases between them. CDR3 DNA: TGCAGTGCGGGAAAAAGGGGCAGTACGGGCTCAAACATTCAGTACTTC. Encoded protein: CSAGKRGSTGSNIQYF.

The chain recombines TRBV12-3 or TRBV12-4 with TRBJ1-2, with D unclear. V shed 6 bases and J shed 6 bases, with 14 bases lying between them. The length of the CDR3 is 13 residues. The CDR3 DNA reads as TGTGCCAGCAGCCCCAGATTCACTGATGGCTACACCTTC. It specifies CASSPRFTDGYTF.

This clonotype was detected a few times. CDR3 amino acids: CASRPKQGFWSNQPQHF. DNA of the CDR3: TGTGCCAGTAGGCCGAAACAGGGTTTTTGGAGCAATCAGCCCCAGCATTTT. This chain joins TRBV19 and TRBJ1-5; possibly TRBD1 for D (6 bases). This CDR3 region has 17 residues. CDR1 is LNHDA and CDR2 is SQIVND in the germline V gene (reference sequence). With 6 bases removed from V and 1 base from J, the gap between germline ends came to 19 bases.

V is TRBV12-3 or TRBV12-4 and J is TRBJ2-1, with 8 positions matching TRBD2. Trimming removed 6 bases from V and 7 bases from J; junction bases left unmatched: 11. The CDR3 runs 15 residues. The CDR3 nucleotides are TGTGCCAGCAGATATAGCGGGGCAACTTGGAATGAGCAGTTCTTC. Translating it yields CASRYSGATWNEQFF.

This clonotype was observed a few times. This chain joins TRBV7-6 and TRBJ2-1, with a possible D match to TRBD2 (7 bases). The V end was cut by 3 bases, the J end by 5 bases, with 11 bases between. Germline V gene sequence: CDR1 SGHVS, CDR2 FNYEAQ. The CDR3 sequence is 14 residues long. Written as DNA, the CDR3 is TGTGCCAGCAGCTTGGAGGGGGGGCACAATGAGCAGTTCTTC. Its protein product is CASSLEGGHNEQFF.

V gene TRBV20-1 combines with J gene TRBJ2-3, with D tentatively TRBD2 (7 bases). The germline V gene has CDR1 DFQATT and CDR2 SNEGSKA (reference sequence). The V end lost 0 bases, the J end lost 5 bases, and 15 bases lay between the germline ends. This CDR3 spans 15 amino acids. The CDR3 is CSARDPAGEGDTQYF. Here the CDR3 DNA reads TGCAGTGCTAGAGATCCGGCAGGGGAGGGAGATACGCAGTATTTT.

This clonotype was counted a single time. The gene calls are TRBV20-1 and TRBJ1-2, with D tentatively TRBD1 (5 bases). Trimming left V 6 bases short and J 2 bases short, with 16 bases between. The CDR3 runs 14 residues. Looked up from germline, CDR1 is DFQATT and CDR2 is SNEGSKA (reference sequence). For the CDR3, the DNA is TGCAGTGCAAAGCCCAGGGTGTCGAACTATGGCTACACCTTC. Protein: CSAKPRVSNYGYTF.

This sequence joins TRBV27 and TRBJ2-5, with 8 positions matching TRBD2. The CDR3 has 18 residues. The germline V gene has CDR1 MNHEY and CDR2 SMNVEV (reference sequence). The V gene end was trimmed by 2 bases and the J gene end by 7 bases; junction bases not matched to a gene: 18. In DNA form, the CDR3 reads TGTGCCAGCAGTTTAGCTGGTTGGGGGGGGCGGGGGGCACGGACCCAGTACTTC. Translated: CASSLAGWGGRGARTQYF.

This clonotype was found a few times. The chain employs TRBV27 and TRBJ2-1; D is possibly TRBD2 (6 bases). Deletions cut 5 bases from V and 6 bases from J, with 14 bases between. The CDR3 has 14 amino acids. CDR1 and CDR2 (germline): MNHEY, SMNVEV (reference sequence). CDR3 sequence: CASSDPDYGNEQFF. CDR3 coding DNA: TGTGCCAGCAGTGACCCGGACTACGGCAATGAGCAGTTCTTC.

This clonotype was seen a handful of times. The chain links TRBV7-9 to TRBJ1-3; D unclear. Trimming stripped 8 bases from V and 0 bases from J, with 8 bases between. This CDR3 comprises 13 residues. Germline V gene sequence: CDR1 SEHNR, CDR2 FQNEAQ (reference sequence). The CDR3 DNA is TGTGCCAGCTGGGTGAGCTCTGGAAACACCATATATTTT. Amino acid sequence: CASWVSSGNTIYF.

This clonotype came up a few times. The chain recombines TRBV5-1 with TRBJ1-1; tentative D call: TRBD1 (5 bases). The CDR3 is 14 residues long. Trimming took 2 bases from V and 4 from J, leaving 12 bases between them. CDR1 SGHRS and CDR2 YFSETQ come from the germline V gene. The CDR3 DNA follows: TGCGCCAGCAGCTTCGAGTTCGGGACCACTGAAGCTTTCTTT. Translation: CASSFEFGTTEAFF.

This clonotype was detected a few times. The V call is TRBV5-1, the J call TRBJ2-3; perhaps TRBD1 as D (6 bases). There are 15 residues in the CDR3. The V end lost 5 bases, the J end lost 1 base, and 14 bases lay between the germline ends. The germline V gene encodes CDR1 SGHRS and CDR2 YFSETQ. CDR3 amino acids: CASRRDTSRTDTQYF. The CDR3 region has the DNA TGCGCCAGCAGACGGGACACGTCCCGCACAGATACGCAGTATTTT.

This chain connects TRBV24-1 to TRBJ2-5, with 8 bases that match TRBD2. The CDR3 runs to 14 residues. Looked up from germline, CDR1 is KGHDR and CDR2 is SFDVKD. The junction had 0 bases not matched to a gene; V was cut back by 1 base and J by 3 bases. The CDR3 bases are TGTGCCACCAGTGATTTTAGCGGGGAAGAGACCCAGTACTTC. It encodes CATSDFSGEETQYF.

This clonotype was counted between two and nine times. V gene TRBV27 combines with J gene TRBJ1-4; no reliable D call. Germline loops: CDR1 MNHEY, CDR2 SMNVEV (reference sequence). V was shortened by 3 bases and J by 7 bases, with 12 bases between the two germline ends. This CDR3 has 14 amino acids. CDR3: CASSLGVRGEKLFF. The DNA of the CDR3 is TGTGCCAGCAGTTTGGGCGTACGGGGTGAAAAACTGTTTTTT.

CDR3 residues: CASSIDALTNYGYTF. The DNA of the CDR3 is TGTGCCAGTAGTATAGACGCACTTACTAACTATGGCTACACCTTC. This chain uses TRBV19 with TRBJ1-2; D is ambiguous. This CDR3 comprises 15 residues. Trimming stripped 0 bases from V and 0 bases from J, with 8 bases between. Germline values: CDR1 LNHDA, CDR2 SQIVND (reference sequence).

This chain joins TRBV7-9 and TRBJ1-2; no reliable D call. The V gene lost 7 bases and the J gene lost 4 bases, with 13 bases spanning the gap. CDR1 is SEHNR, CDR2 FQNEAQ, per germline (reference sequence). The CDR3 has 13 residues. CDR3 in DNA: TGTGCCAGCATCCCTCCGGTGGCCTATGGCTACACCTTC. This gives the protein CASIPPVAYGYTF.

This chain joins TRBV7-9 and TRBJ2-2, with 7 bases aligning to TRBD1. Germline V gene data show CDR1 as SEHNR and CDR2 as FQNEAQ (reference sequence). This CDR3 spans 19 amino acids. The V segment lost 0 bases and the J segment 1 base; nucleotides outside the gene matches: 11. The CDR3 sequence is CASSLAFGRGTGNTGELFF. The DNA for the CDR3 is TGTGCCAGCAGCTTAGCGTTCGGCAGGGGGACGGGGAACACCGGGGAGCTGTTTTTT.

The V and J genes are TRBV4-1 and TRBJ1-1, with D perhaps TRBD1 (5 bases). The CDR3 has 14 amino acids. Trimming removed 0 bases at V and 6 bases at J, with 11 bases between. Germline values: CDR1 MGHRA, CDR2 YSYEKL. CDR3 protein: CASSQDLGVAEAFF. Here the CDR3 DNA reads TGCGCCAGCAGCCAAGATCTGGGGGTTGCTGAAGCTTTCTTT.

This clonotype appeared many times. The rearrangement joins TRBV6-2 or TRBV6-3 to TRBJ2-7, with D possibly being TRBD1 (5 bases). The V end lost 6 bases, the J end lost 1 base, and 10 bases lay between the germline ends. The CDR3 is made up of 13 amino acids. CDR1 MNHEY and CDR2 SVGEGT come from the germline V gene. Here the CDR3 DNA reads TGTGCCAGCAGGGAGACAGTTTCCTACGAGCAGTACTTC. Translating gives CASRETVSYEQYF.

The gene calls are TRBV7-2 and TRBJ1-5; 7 bases match TRBD1. J was trimmed by 7 bases and V by 1 base; bases with no gene match: 7. There are 15 residues in the CDR3. Germline V CDR1 and CDR2: SGHTA, FQGNSA. The CDR3 sequence is CASSLVVRGGQPQHF. In nucleotides, the CDR3 is TGTGCCAGCAGCTTAGTAGTCAGGGGGGGCCAGCCCCAGCATTTT. The full variable domain, completed using reference TRBV7-2 and TRBJ1-5, is GAGVSQSPSNKVTEKGKDVELRCDPISGHTALYWYRQSLGQGLEFLIYFQGNSAPDKSGLPSDRFSAERTGGSVSTLTIQRTQQEDSAVYLCASSLVVRGGQPQHFGDGTRLSIL.

This clonotype was found many times. This rearrangement joins TRBV4-1 to TRBJ2-1, with 14 bases aligning to TRBD2. The CDR3 has 16 amino acids. CDR1 is MGHRA, CDR2 YSYEKL, per germline. Trimming cost V 4 bases and J 3 bases; bases outside gene matches: 2. The CDR3 nucleotides read TGCGCCAGCAGCCCCGGGACTAGCGGGGGCTACAATGAGCAGTTCTTC. Protein sequence: CASSPGTSGGYNEQFF.

The chain links TRBV7-6 to TRBJ2-5; a weak D match, TRBD1 (8 bases). V was clipped by 3 bases and J by 5 bases, with 19 bases between them. Germline CDR1 and CDR2: SGHVS and FNYEAQ. CDR3 length equals 16 residues. The CDR3 DNA is TGTGCCAGCAGCTTCGGCAGGGGGCGGGAGATGGAGACCCAGTACTTC. It specifies CASSFGRGREMETQYF.

V is TRBV27 and J is TRBJ1-4; 10 bases align to TRBD1. Germline trimming cut 6 bases from V and 8 bases from J; bases unmatched to any gene: 9. Germline CDR1 reads MNHEY; CDR2 reads SMNVEV (reference sequence). The CDR3 has 15 amino acids. The CDR3 bases are TGTGCCAGCAGCCAGGGACAGGGGATTGGGGAAAAACTGTTTTTT. Protein: CASSQGQGIGEKLFF.

This clonotype was counted ten times or more. The junction departs from the called germline gene at one end, perhaps through a read error. The chain combines TRBV7-7 with TRBJ2-1; TRBD2 matches at 10 bases. The length of the CDR3 is 15 residues. Germline values: CDR1 SSHAT, CDR2 FNYEAQ (reference sequence). This CDR3 is CASSRDLAGGNEQFF. DNA for the CDR3: TGTGCTAGCAGCCGCGACTTAGCGGGGGGCAATGAGCAGTTCTTC.

The CDR3: CAARSVRFAKNIQYF. DNA of the CDR3: TGTGCCGCCAGGTCGGTTCGGTTCGCCAAAAACATTCAGTACTTC. The chain recombines TRBV6-6 with TRBJ2-4, with D hard to call. The CDR3 spans 15 residues. Trimming took off 11 bases at V and 1 base at J, with 18 bases between the two ends. Germline lookup yields CDR1 MNHNY and CDR2 SVGAGI (reference sequence).